Sequencing of this T cell receptor (beta chain) was carried out in a study of CD8 T cells in ankylosing spondylitis. Whole-study results and caveats: Researchers reportedly found disease-linked clones significantly enriched in matched ankylosing spondylitis synovial fluid.

About this clonotype: What it binds is unknown.

TCRdb ran MiXCR on the 5' RACE reads and lists one entry per CDR3 protein. The table includes 150,000 to 200,000 distinct CDR3 sequences, roughly 12% detected once. The sequenced sample consisted of blood, either unsorted or a sorted T cell fraction (not recorded which). The clonotype was recovered from a male donor with ankylosing spondylitis or in good health (not recorded which).

CDR3 sequence: CASSPTSGRTQYF. DNA for the CDR3: TGTGCCAGCAGCCCCACTAGCGGAAGAACGCAGTATTTT. This chain joins TRBV7-9 and TRBJ2-3; 8 bases align to TRBD2. Trimming took 5 bases from V and 9 from J; bases not matched to a gene: 7. There are 13 residues in the CDR3. CDR1 SEHNR and CDR2 FQNEAQ come from the germline V gene (reference sequence).